The clone carrying this T cell receptor beta chain has more than one count but fewer than ten. Its matching antigen is unknown. From germline, CDR1 is MNHEY and CDR2 SMNVEV (reference sequence). V lost 3 bases, J lost 10 bases, and 12 bases lay in between. The CDR3 extends over 12 amino acids. A universal primer site was created by template switching, with the cDNA bearing unique molecular identifiers. TCRdb fed the 5' RACE reads into MiXCR, producing one record per CDR3 protein. The data contain about 720,000 distinct CDR3 sequences, about 20% of them singletons. This sample stems from a study of identical twins. Study findings and constraints: Because invariant MAIT and iNKT cells could be present, zero-insertion analyses could be partly confounded.

In addition, the sample was reused for a study of T cells expressing NK-cell markers. From that study: All TCR beta repertoires analysed originated from sorted CD3+CD56+NKG2C+, CD3+CD56+NKG2C- and CD3+CD56-NKG2C+ T cells. Seven sequenced donors out of eight were HCMV-seropositive, one seronegative.

V and J are TRBV27 and TRBJ1-2; D might be TRBD1 (5 bases). The TCR originated in a young woman in good health. Source material: PBMCs. CDR3 nucleotides: TGTGCCAGCAGTTTTCAGGGTCAGACCTACACCTTC. Protein product: CASSFQGQTYTF.